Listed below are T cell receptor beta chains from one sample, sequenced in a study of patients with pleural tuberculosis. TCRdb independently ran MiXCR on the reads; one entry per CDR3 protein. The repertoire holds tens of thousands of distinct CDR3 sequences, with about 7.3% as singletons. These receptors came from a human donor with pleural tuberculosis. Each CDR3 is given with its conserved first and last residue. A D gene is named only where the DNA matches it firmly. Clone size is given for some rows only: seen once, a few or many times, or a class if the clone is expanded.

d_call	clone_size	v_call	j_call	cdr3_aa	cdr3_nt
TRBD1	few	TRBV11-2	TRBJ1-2	CASSSGQAYGYTF	TGTGCCAGCAGCTCCGGACAGGCCTATGGCTACACCTTC
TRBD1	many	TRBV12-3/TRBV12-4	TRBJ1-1	CASTPTGVNTEAFF	TGTGCCAGCACCCCGACAGGGGTGAACACTGAAGCTTTCTTT
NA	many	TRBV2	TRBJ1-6	CASRGLESPLHF	TGTGCCAGCAGGGGATTGGAGTCACCCCTCCACTTT
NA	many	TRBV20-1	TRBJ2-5	CSARRGETQYF	TGCAGTGCTAGACGGGGAGAGACCCAGTACTTC
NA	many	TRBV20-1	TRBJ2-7	CSAIGQNSYEQYF	TGCAGTGCTATTGGACAGAACTCCTACGAGCAGTACTTC
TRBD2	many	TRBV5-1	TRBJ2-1	CASSFGGGNEQFF	TGCGCCAGCAGCTTCGGGGGAGGGAATGAGCAGTTCTTC
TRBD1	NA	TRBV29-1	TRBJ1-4	CSVSSGQAKEKLSF	TGCAGCGTTTCCTCGGGACAGGCGAAAGAAAAACTGTCTTTT
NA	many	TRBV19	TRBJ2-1	CASSSNPGNEQFF	TGTGCCAGTAGTAGCAATCCGGGGAATGAGCAGTTCTTC
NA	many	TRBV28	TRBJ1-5	CASKVTGRSDQPQHF	TGTGCCAGCAAAGTTACAGGGCGGAGTGATCAGCCCCAGCATTTT
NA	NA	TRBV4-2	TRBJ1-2	CASSPPPESFDTF	TGTGCCAGCAGCCCCCCCCCGGAGAGCTTTGATACCTTC
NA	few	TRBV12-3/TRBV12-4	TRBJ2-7	CASSFGGYEQYF	TGTGCCAGCAGTTTTGGAGGCTACGAGCAGTACTTC
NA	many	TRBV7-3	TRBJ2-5	CASSLTRWQETQYF	TGTGCCAGCAGCTTAACCCGCTGGCAAGAGACCCAGTACTTC
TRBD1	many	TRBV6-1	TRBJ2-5	CASSGTGDATQYF	TGTGCCAGCAGTGGGACAGGGGACGCGACCCAGTACTTC
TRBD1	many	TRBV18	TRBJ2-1	CASRGSDRGSNEQFF	TGTGCCAGCAGGGGTTCGGACAGGGGGTCCAATGAGCAGTTCTTC
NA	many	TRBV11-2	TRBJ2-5	CASSFSGFQKETQYF	TGTGCCAGCAGCTTTAGCGGTTTTCAAAAGGAGACCCAGTACTTC
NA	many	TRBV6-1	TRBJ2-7	CASRPGRNYEQYF	TGTGCCAGCAGGCCGGGACGGAACTACGAGCAGTACTTC
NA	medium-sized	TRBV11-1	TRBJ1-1	CASTTSQGGNEAFF	TGTGCCAGCACCACGAGCCAGGGAGGAAATGAAGCTTTCTTT
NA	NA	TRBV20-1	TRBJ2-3	CSTWGGGRTDTQYF	TGCAGTACCTGGGGAGGGGGTCGCACAGATACGCAGTATTTT
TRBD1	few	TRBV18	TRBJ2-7	CASSYDRVVSYEQYF	TGTGCCAGCTCATATGACAGGGTTGTCTCCTACGAGCAGTACTTC
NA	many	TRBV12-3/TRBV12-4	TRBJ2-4	CASSPGERAKNIQYF	TGTGCCAGCAGTCCAGGGGAGAGGGCCAAAAACATTCAGTACTTC
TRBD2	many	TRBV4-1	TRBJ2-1	CATGLAGVDEQFF	TGCGCCACAGGACTAGCGGGAGTTGATGAGCAGTTCTTC
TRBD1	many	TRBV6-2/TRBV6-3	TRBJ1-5	CASSYTSGTDQPQHF	TGTGCCAGCAGTTACACTTCCGGGACAGATCAGCCCCAGCATTTT
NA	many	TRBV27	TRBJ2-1	CASSLFNEQFF	TGTGCCAGCAGCCTTTTCAATGAGCAGTTCTTC
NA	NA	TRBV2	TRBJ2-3	CASSTSADFPDTQYF	TGTGCCAGCAGTACCTCCGCGGACTTCCCAGATACGCAGTATTTT
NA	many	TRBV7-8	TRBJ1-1	CASSPGGGYPTAFF	TGTGCCAGCAGCCCCGGAGGAGGATACCCGACAGCTTTCTTT
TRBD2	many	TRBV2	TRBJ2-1	CASSDRTSGSNEQFF	TGTGCCAGCAGTGATCGGACTAGCGGGAGTAATGAGCAGTTCTTC
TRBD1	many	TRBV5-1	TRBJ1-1	CASSSGTENTEAFF	TGCGCCAGCAGCTCCGGGACAGAGAACACTGAAGCTTTCTTT
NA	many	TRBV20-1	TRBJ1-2	CSASGTDHYGYTF	TGCAGTGCTAGCGGGACGGACCACTATGGCTACACCTTC
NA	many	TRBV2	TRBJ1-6	CASSKDSPRYSPLHF	TGTGCCAGCAGTAAAGACAGTCCGAGATACTCACCCCTCCACTTT
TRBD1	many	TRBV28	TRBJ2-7	CASSSVGTGLHEQYF	TGTGCCAGCTCTTCGGTGGGGACAGGTTTACACGAGCAGTACTTC
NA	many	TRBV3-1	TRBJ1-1	CASSLTGTTNEAFF	TGTGCCAGCAGCCTTACCGGGACAACTAATGAAGCTTTCTTT
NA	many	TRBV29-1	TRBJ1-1	CSVYSGNEAFF	TGCAGCGTTTACTCTGGAAATGAAGCTTTCTTT
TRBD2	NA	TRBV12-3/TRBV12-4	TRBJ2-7	CASTSGLGFAQYF	TGTGCCAGCACCTCTGGACTAGGTTTTGCGCAGTACTTC
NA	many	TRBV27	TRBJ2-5	CASSLLGETQYF	TGTGCCAGCAGTTTATTAGGAGAGACCCAGTACTTC
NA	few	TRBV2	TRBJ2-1	CAGSAGQSYNEQFF	TGTGCCGGATCCGCGGGACAGTCCTACAATGAGCAGTTCTTC
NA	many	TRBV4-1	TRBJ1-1	CASSPEGSTEAFF	TGCGCCAGCAGCCCCGAGGGAAGCACTGAAGCTTTCTTT
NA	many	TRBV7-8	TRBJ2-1	CASSLALGHNEQFF	TGTGCCAGCAGCTTAGCGCTCGGCCACAATGAGCAGTTCTTC
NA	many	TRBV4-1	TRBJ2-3	CASSHRAVPEDTQYF	TGCGCCAGCAGCCACCGGGCGGTCCCTGAAGATACGCAGTATTTT
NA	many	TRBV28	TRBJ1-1	CASSFANTEAFF	TGTGCCAGCAGTTTTGCGAACACTGAAGCTTTCTTT
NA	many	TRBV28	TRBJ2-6	CASSLDSSGANVLTF	TGTGCCAGCAGTCTGGACAGCTCTGGGGCCAACGTCCTGACTTTC
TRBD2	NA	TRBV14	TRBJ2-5	CASSRLAREETQYF	TGTGCCAGCAGCCGACTAGCGAGAGAAGAGACCCAGTACTTC
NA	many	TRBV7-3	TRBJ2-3	CASSPKITDTQYF	TGTGCCAGCAGCCCGAAAATAACAGATACGCAGTATTTT
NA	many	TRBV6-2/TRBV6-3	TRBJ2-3	CASSYGDTSTDTQYF	TGTGCCAGCAGTTACGGGGACACCAGCACAGATACGCAGTATTTT